The rows below give T cell receptor beta chains drawn from one sample of a study of blood T cell repertoires in COVID-19. TCRdb's table, derived via immunoSEQ multiplex PCR, lists solely in-frame clones and lacks some. The sample includes a few hundred thousand clones, 65% to 90% of them seen just once. The specimen was PBMCs or T cells enriched from blood (not recorded which). The receptors were sampled from a woman aged 40-49 years with acute COVID-19. Both conserved end residues are trimmed from each CDR3.

V gene	J gene	CDR3 protein
TRBV7-3	TRBJ2-2	ASSFFWGGELF
TRBV19	TRBJ1-5	ASSGTGVLQPQH
TRBV18	TRBJ1-1	ASSPTGDTEAF
TRBV9	TRBJ2-3	ASSPDRTTDTQY
TRBV5-3	TRBJ2-7	ARRPGTRLWGETYEQY
TRBV27	TRBJ1-2	ASSSQGAAGYT
TRBV28	TRBJ1-1	ASSLMGRRNTEAF
TRBV27	TRBJ2-1	ASSSQDRAHNEQF
TRBV9	TRBJ2-3	ASSVDARAAGGDTQY
TRBV11-2	TRBJ1-1	ASSLDPRPRGNTEAF
TRBV28	TRBJ1-4	ASSFVTATNEKLF
TRBV7-2	TRBJ1-1	ASSRLSSRTEAF
TRBV5-4	TRBJ2-7	ASSLGLGPYEQY
TRBV11-2	TRBJ2-6	ASSPTSSGANVLT
TRBV7-9	TRBJ1-5	ASSPGSSGPQH
TRBV7-6	TRBJ1-2	ASSLVRPGSRIIRGYGYT
TRBV6-2/TRBV6-3	TRBJ1-2	ASSSTSGGYT
TRBV18	TRBJ2-1	ASSPPLGDEQF
TRBV7-9	TRBJ2-1	ASSFSTSANEQF
TRBV4-3	TRBJ1-4	ASSQAVRGGEKLF
TRBV7-9	TRBJ2-2	ASSLDLRDTGELF
TRBV11-2	TRBJ2-3	ASSLRTSGVTDTQY
TRBV4-3	TRBJ2-3	ASSQDEMRLQTQY
TRBV6-4	TRBJ2-2	ASSAAVSPRAGELF
TRBV7-9	TRBJ1-1	ASSSLYVGGSTEAF
TRBV19	TRBJ1-5	ASRSQGSGNQPQH
TRBV9	TRBJ2-2	ASSVLAGLTGELF
TRBV11-3	TRBJ2-3	ASSSPRSTDTQY
TRBV29-1	TRBJ2-5	SVEDYGTRAWTQY
TRBV5-1	TRBJ1-3	ASSSRVGSSGNTIY
TRBV2	TRBJ1-5	ASSEESGYQPQH
TRBV28	TRBJ1-2	ASRRQGAYGYT
TRBV7-9	TRBJ1-4	ASRSGGMDEKLF
TRBV6-5	TRBJ2-5	ASSALAGGGGTQY
TRBV7-2	TRBJ2-1	ASSRSQGGRRNEQF
TRBV28	TRBJ2-7	ASKQWASGNSEQY
TRBV6-5	TRBJ1-1	ASRKGAVNTEAF
TRBV29-1	TRBJ1-2	SVVYRERGGYT
TRBV6-5	TRBJ1-2	ASSYAAIGVVGYT
TRBV12-3/TRBV12-4	TRBJ1-2	ASTLYPGYGYT
TRBV7-2	TRBJ2-1	ASSLGGGNEQF
TRBV19	TRBJ2-1	ASSGGSGRSYNEQF
TRBV28	TRBJ2-4	ASSRQEKNIQY
TRBV2	TRBJ1-6	ASSLSPLH
TRBV9	TRBJ2-1	ASSLGREISEQF
TRBV5-1	TRBJ2-1	ASSLPSDEQF
TRBV15	TRBJ2-1	ATSRSRGTSNNEQF
TRBV13	TRBJ1-6	ASSPRGQGDSPLH
TRBV18	TRBJ2-7	ASRPGLAGAYEQY
TRBV7-3	TRBJ2-1	ASSLKPSGPNEQF
TRBV6-5	TRBJ1-6	ASSLDRAYNSPLH
TRBV5-1	TRBJ2-1	ASTLPGESYNEQF
TRBV7-8	TRBJ2-5	ASSLVKLAGGPRETQY
TRBV3-1/TRBV3-2	TRBJ2-1	ASSQGHLADNEQF
TRBV5-1	TRBJ1-2	ASSLDPKGVYT
TRBV5-6	TRBJ2-3	ASSSPSGRRTDTQY
TRBV5-1	TRBJ1-6	ASSLGEGPLH
TRBV11-2	TRBJ2-5	ASSLWTGVQETQY